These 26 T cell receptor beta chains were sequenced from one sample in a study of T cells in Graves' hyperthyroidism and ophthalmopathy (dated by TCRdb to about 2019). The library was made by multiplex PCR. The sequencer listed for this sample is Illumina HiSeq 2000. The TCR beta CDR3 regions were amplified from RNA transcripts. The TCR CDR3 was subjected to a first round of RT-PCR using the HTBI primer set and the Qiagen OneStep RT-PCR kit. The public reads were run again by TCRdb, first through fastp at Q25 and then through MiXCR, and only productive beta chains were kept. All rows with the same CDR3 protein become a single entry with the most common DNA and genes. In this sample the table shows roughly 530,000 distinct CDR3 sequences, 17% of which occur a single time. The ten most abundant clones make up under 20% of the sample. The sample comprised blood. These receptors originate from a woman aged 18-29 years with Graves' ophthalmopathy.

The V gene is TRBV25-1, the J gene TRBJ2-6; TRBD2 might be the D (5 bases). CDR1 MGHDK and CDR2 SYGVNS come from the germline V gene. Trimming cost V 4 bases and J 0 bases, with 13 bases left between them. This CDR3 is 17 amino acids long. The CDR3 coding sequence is TGTGCCAGCAGTGGAGGGTACTCCAGCTCTGGGGCCAACGTCCTGACTTTC. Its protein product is CASSGGYSSSGANVLTF.

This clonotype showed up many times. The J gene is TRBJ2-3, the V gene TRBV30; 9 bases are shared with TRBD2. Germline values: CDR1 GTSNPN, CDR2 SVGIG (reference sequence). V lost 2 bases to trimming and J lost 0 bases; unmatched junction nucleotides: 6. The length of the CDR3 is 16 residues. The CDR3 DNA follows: TGTGCCTGGAGTACGGCTAGCGGGATCAGCACAGATACGCAGTATTTT. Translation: CAWSTASGISTDTQYF.

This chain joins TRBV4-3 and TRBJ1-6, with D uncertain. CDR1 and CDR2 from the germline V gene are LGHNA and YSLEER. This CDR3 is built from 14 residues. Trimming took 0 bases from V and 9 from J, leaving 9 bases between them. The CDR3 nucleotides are TGCGCCAGCAGCCAAGATCTCGTTTTTTCACCCCTCCACTTT. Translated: CASSQDLVFSPLHF.

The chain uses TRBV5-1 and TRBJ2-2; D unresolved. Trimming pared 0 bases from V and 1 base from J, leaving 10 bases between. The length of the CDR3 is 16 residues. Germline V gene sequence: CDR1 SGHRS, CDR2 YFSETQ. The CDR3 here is CASSLVRGVNTGELFF. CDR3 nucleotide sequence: TGCGCCAGCAGCTTGGTCCGAGGAGTGAACACCGGGGAGCTGTTTTTT.

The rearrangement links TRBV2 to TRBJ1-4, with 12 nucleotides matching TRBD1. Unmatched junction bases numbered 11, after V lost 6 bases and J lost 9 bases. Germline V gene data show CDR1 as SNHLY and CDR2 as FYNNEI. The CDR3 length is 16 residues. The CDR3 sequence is CASRGTGGERIKKLFF. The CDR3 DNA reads TGTGCCAGCAGAGGGACAGGGGGCGAAAGAATTAAAAAACTGTTTTTT.

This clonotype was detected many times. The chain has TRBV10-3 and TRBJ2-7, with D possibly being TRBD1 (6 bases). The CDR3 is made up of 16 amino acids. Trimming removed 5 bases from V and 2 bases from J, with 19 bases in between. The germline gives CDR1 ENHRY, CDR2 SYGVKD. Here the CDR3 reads CAISMTRDTSTYEQYF. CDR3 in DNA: TGTGCCATCAGTATGACCCGGGACACGAGTACCTACGAGCAGTACTTC.

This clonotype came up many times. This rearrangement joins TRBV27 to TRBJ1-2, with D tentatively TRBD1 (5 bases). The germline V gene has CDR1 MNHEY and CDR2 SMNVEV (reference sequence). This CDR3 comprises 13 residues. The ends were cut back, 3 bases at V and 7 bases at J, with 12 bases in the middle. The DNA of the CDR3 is TGTGCCAGCAGTTTTTCCGGGACTATTGGCTACACCTTC. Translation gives CASSFSGTIGYTF.

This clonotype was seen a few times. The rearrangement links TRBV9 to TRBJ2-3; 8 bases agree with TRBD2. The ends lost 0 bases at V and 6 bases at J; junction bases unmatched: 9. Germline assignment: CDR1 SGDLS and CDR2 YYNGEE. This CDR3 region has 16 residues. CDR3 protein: CASSVVPGGDWDTQYF. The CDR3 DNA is TGTGCCAGCAGCGTAGTTCCCGGGGGGGACTGGGATACGCAGTATTTT.

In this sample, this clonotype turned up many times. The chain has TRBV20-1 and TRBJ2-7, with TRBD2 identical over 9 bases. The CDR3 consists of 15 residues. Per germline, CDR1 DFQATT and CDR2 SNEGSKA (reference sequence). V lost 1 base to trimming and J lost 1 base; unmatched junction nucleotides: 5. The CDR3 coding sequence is TGCAGTGCTAGAGTGCGACTAGCGGCGTCCTACGAGCAGTACTTC. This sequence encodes CSARVRLAASYEQYF.

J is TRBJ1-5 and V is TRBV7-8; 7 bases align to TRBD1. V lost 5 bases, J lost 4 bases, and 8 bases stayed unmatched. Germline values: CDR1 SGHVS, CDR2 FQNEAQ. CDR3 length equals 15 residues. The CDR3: CASSPNAGGNQPQHF. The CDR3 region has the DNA TGTGCCAGCAGCCCTAACGCAGGGGGTAATCAGCCCCAGCATTTT.

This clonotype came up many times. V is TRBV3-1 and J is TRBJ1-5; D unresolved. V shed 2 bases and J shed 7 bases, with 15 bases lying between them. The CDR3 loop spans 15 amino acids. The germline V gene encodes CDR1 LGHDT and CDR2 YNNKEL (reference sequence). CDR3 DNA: TGTGCCAGCAGCCAATCAACCCTCAGCGGCCAGCCCCAGCATTTT. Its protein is CASSQSTLSGQPQHF.

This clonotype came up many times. The CDR3 sequence is CASSQEELSYNEQFF. CDR3 coding DNA: TGTGCCAGCAGCCAAGAAGAACTCTCCTACAATGAGCAGTTCTTC. The chain combines TRBV2 with TRBJ2-1; D ambiguous. This CDR3 region has 15 residues. Per the germline V gene, CDR1 is SNHLY and CDR2 is FYNNEI. Trimming took 6 bases from V and 0 from J, leaving 12 bases between them. Variable domain in full (rest from reference TRBV2 and TRBJ2-1): EPEVTQTPSHQVTQMGQEVILRCVPISNHLYFYWYRQILGQKVEFLVSFYNNEISEKSEIFDDQFSVERPDGSNFTLKIRSTKLEDSAMYFCASSQEELSYNEQFFGPGTRLTVL.

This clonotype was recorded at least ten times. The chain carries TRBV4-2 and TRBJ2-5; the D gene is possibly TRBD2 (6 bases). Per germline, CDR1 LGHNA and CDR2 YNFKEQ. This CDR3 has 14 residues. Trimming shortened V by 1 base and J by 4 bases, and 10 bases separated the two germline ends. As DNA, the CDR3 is TGTGCCAGCAGCCAAGGCCCAGCGGGAGAGACCCAGTACTTC. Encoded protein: CASSQGPAGETQYF.

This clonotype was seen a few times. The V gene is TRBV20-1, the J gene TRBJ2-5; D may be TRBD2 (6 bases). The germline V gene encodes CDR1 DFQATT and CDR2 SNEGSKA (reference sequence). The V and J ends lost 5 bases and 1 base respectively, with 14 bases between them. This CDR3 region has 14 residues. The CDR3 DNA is TGCAGTGCTCAAACCGGGACTTTCCAAGAGACCCAGTACTTC. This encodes CSAQTGTFQETQYF.

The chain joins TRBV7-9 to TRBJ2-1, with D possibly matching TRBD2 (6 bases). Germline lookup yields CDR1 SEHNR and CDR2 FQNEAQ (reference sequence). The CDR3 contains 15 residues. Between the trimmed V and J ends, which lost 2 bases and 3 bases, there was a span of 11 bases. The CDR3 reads CASSLQGGNYNEQFF. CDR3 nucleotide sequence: TGTGCCAGCAGCTTACAGGGCGGGAACTACAATGAGCAGTTCTTC.

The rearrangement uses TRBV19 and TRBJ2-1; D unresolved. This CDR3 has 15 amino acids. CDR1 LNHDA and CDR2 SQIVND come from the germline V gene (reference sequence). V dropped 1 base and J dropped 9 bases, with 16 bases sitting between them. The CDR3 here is CASSIGYRLIGEQFF. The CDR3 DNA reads TGTGCCAGTAGTATAGGTTATCGGCTAATAGGTGAGCAGTTCTTC.

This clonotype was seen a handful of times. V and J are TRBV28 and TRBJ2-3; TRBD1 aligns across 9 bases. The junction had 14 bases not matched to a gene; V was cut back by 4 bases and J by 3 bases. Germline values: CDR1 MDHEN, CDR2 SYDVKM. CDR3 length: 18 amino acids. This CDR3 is CASSSKRDRGRGTDTQYF. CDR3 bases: TGTGCCAGCAGTTCCAAACGCGACAGGGGGAGGGGGACAGATACGCAGTATTTT.

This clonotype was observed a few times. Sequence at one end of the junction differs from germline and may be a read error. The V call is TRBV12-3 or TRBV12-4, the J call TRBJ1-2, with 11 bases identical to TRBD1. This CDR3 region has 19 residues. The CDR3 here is CASSPRPGQGEGANYGHTF. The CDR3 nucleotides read TGTGCCAGCAGTCCCAGACCGGGACAGGGGGAAGGAGCTAACTATGGCCACACCTTC.

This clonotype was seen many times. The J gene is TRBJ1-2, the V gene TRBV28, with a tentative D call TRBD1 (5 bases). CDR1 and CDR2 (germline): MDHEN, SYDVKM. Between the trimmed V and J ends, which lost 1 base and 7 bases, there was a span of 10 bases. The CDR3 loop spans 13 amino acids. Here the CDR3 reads CASSLLWDGGYTF. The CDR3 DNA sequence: TGTGCCAGCAGTTTATTGTGGGACGGTGGCTACACCTTC.

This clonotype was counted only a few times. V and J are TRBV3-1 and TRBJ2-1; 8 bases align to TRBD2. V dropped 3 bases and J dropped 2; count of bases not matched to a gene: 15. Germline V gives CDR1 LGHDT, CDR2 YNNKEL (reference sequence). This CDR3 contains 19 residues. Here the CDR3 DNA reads TGTGCCAGCAGCCACTTTTCCCGCGGGGGGTCGTTCCCCTACAATGAGCAGTTCTTC. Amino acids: CASSHFSRGGSFPYNEQFF.

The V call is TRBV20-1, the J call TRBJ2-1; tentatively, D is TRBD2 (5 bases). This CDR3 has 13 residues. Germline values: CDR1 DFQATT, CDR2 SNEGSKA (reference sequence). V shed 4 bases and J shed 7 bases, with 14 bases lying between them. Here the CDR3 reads CSAMGWRGNEQFF. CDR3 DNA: TGCAGTGCTATGGGTTGGAGAGGGAATGAGCAGTTCTTC.

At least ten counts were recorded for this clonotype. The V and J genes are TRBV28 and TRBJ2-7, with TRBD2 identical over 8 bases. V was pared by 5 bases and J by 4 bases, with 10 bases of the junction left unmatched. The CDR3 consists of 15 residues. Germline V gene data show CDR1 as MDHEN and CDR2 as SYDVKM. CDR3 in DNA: TGTGCCAGCAGTCCCTTCCGGGAGGGTCCATACGAGCAGTACTTC. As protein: CASSPFREGPYEQYF.

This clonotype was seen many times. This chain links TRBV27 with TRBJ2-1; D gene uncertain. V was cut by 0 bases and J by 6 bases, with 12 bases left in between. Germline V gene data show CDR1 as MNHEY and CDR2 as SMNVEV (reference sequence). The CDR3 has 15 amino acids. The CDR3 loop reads CASSLSKRKGNEQFF. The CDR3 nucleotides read TGTGCCAGCAGTTTATCGAAAAGGAAGGGCAATGAGCAGTTCTTC.

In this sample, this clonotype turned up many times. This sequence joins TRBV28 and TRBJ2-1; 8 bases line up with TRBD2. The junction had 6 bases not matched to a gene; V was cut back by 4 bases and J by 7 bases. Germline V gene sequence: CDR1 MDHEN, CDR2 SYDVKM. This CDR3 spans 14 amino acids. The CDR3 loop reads CASSSREVVNEQFF. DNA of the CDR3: TGTGCCAGCAGTTCGCGGGAGGTAGTTAATGAGCAGTTCTTC.

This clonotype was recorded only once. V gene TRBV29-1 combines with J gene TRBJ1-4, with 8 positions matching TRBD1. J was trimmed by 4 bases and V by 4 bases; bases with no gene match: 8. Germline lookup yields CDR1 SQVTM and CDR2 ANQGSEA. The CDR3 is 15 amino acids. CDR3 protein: CSVVSQGQVNEKLFF. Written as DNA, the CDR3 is TGCAGCGTTGTATCTCAGGGACAGGTTAATGAAAAACTGTTTTTT.

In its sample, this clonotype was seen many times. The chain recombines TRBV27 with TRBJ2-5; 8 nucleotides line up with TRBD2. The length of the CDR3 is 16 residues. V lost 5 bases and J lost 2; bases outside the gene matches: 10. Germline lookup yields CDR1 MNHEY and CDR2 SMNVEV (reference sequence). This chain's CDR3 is CASSLGEGLEQETQYF. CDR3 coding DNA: TGTGCCAGCAGTCTTGGGGAGGGACTAGAACAAGAGACCCAGTACTTC.